This passage covers 31 T cell receptor beta chains from one sample sequenced in a study of blood T cell repertoires in COVID-19. Sequencing was performed with immunoSEQ multiplex PCR; in TCRdb, only in-frame clones are kept and a portion is missing. The data contain about 190,000 clones, around 80% of them singletons. The sequenced material came from peripheral blood. Every receptor here comes from a man in his 60s with acute or convalescent COVID-19.

J is TRBJ1-1 and V is TRBV19, with 7 bases aligning to TRBD1. J gave up 0 bases and V 6 bases, and 7 bases lay outside the gene matches. The CDR3 is 15 amino acids. Germline V CDR1 and CDR2: LNHDA, SQIVND (reference sequence). This chain's CDR3 is CASRPGQVLNTEAFF. The CDR3 bases are TGTGCCAGTAGACCCGGACAGGTTTTGAACACTGAAGCTTTCTTT.

The chain uses TRBV15 and TRBJ2-7; weak D call: TRBD2 (6 bases). Deletions cut 0 bases from V and 1 base from J, with 7 bases between. This CDR3 has 14 amino acids. Per germline, CDR1 LNHNV and CDR2 YYDKDF (reference sequence). CDR3 sequence: CATSREGGSYEQYF. The DNA for the CDR3 is TGTGCCACCAGCAGAGAGGGAGGTTCCTACGAGCAGTACTTC.

CDR3 coding DNA: TGTGCCAGCAGCTCAGACAGCTATGGCTACACCTTC. Translation gives CASSSDSYGYTF. V and J are TRBV5-5 and TRBJ1-2, with D possibly matching TRBD1 (5 bases). Germline V CDR1 and CDR2: SGHKS, YYEKEE (reference sequence). This CDR3 region has 12 residues. V was trimmed by 3 bases and J by 4 bases, leaving 7 bases between them.

The V and J genes are TRBV2 and TRBJ1-2, with TRBD1 matching 9 bases. V shed 7 bases, J shed 5 bases, and the junction held 5 bases outside the gene matches. In germline, CDR1 is SNHLY, CDR2 FYNNEI. CDR3 size: 13 residues. This chain's CDR3 is CASKTGQGYGYTF. The CDR3 bases are TGTGCCAGCAAAACGGGACAGGGATATGGCTACACCTTC. The full variable domain, with the rest looked up from reference TRBV2 and TRBJ1-2, is EPEVTQTPSHQVTQMGQEVILRCVPISNHLYFYWYRQILGQKVEFLVSFYNNEISEKSEIFDDQFSVERPDGSNFTLKIRSTKLEDSAMYFCASKTGQGYGYTFGSGTRLTVV.

The chain combines TRBV15 with TRBJ2-7; tentatively, D is TRBD2 (5 bases). Trimming took off 7 bases at V and 3 bases at J, with 13 bases between the two ends. The CDR3 is made up of 13 amino acids. Germline CDR1 reads LNHNV; CDR2 reads YYDKDF (reference sequence). CDR3 residues: CATNDGVLYEQYF. CDR3 DNA sequence: TGTGCCACCAACGACGGGGTTCTCTACGAGCAGTACTTC.

The rearrangement uses TRBV7-8 and TRBJ1-2; D is ambiguous. The CDR3 is 13 residues long. Trimming took off 5 bases at V and 3 bases at J, with 10 bases between the two ends. Germline lookup yields CDR1 SGHVS and CDR2 FQNEAQ. Here the CDR3 reads CASSHTADYGYTF. CDR3 nucleotide sequence: TGTGCCAGCAGCCACACAGCAGACTATGGCTACACCTTC. Full variable domain (missing parts from reference TRBV7-8 and TRBJ1-2): GAGVSQSPRYKVAKRGQDVALRCDPISGHVSLFWYQQALGQGPEFLTYFQNEAQLDKSGLPSDRFFAERPEGSVSTLKIQRTQQEDSAVYLCASSHTADYGYTFGSGTRLTVV.

The chain carries TRBV27 and TRBJ1-2; 7 nucleotides line up with TRBD1. Trimming took 8 bases from V and 0 from J; bases not matched to a gene: 6. Germline lookup yields CDR1 MNHEY and CDR2 SMNVEV (reference sequence). The CDR3 has 14 residues. The CDR3 coding sequence is TGTGCCAGCCTCCCGACAGGGACTAACTATGGCTACACCTTC. Translated, it gives CASLPTGTNYGYTF.

This chain links TRBV10-2 with TRBJ1-5, with 9 bases aligning to TRBD1. V lost 3 bases, J lost 6 bases, and 6 bases stayed unmatched. Germline V gives CDR1 WSHSY, CDR2 SAAADI. This CDR3 has 15 amino acids. CDR3 bases: TGCGCCAGCAGTGATTTTGGGACAGGGTTTCAGCCCCAGCATTTT. It yields the protein CASSDFGTGFQPQHF.

The rearrangement uses TRBV19 and TRBJ2-7; the D is unclear. Germline V gene data show CDR1 as LNHDA and CDR2 as SQIVND (reference sequence). The germline V and J ends were trimmed by 6 bases and 0 bases, with 15 bases remaining between them. The CDR3 is made up of 15 amino acids. The CDR3 region has the DNA TGTGCCAGTAGCCTACAGAGTGTAAGCTCCTACGAGCAGTACTTC. Its protein is CASSLQSVSSYEQYF.

The chain recombines TRBV5-4 with TRBJ1-1, with 8 bases identical to TRBD1. The germline V gene encodes CDR1 SGHNT and CDR2 YYREEE (reference sequence). The CDR3 has 15 residues. With 2 bases clipped from V and 5 bases from J, the junction kept 8 bases outside the gene matches. The DNA for the CDR3 is TGTGCCAGCAGCTTTGAACCTACAGGGGGGACTGAAGCTTTCTTT. Amino acid sequence: CASSFEPTGGTEAFF.

This chain uses TRBV2 with TRBJ2-1, with 7 bases aligning to TRBD1. The junction had 8 bases not matched to a gene; V was cut back by 6 bases and J by 9 bases. The CDR3 consists of 13 residues. Germline lookup yields CDR1 SNHLY and CDR2 FYNNEI. CDR3 loop: CASSQGQPREQFF. The CDR3 bases are TGTGCCAGCAGCCAGGGACAGCCACGTGAGCAGTTCTTC.

This clone was observed a handful of times. The CDR3 DNA is TGTGCCAGCAGTTCGGACAGACATTCACCCCTCCACTTT. The encoded protein is CASSSDRHSPLHF. The chain joins TRBV12-3 or TRBV12-4 to TRBJ1-6; D is perhaps TRBD1 (6 bases). Trimming took off 4 bases at V and 8 bases at J, with 9 bases between the two ends. The CDR3 covers 13 residues.

The CDR3, as DNA: TGCGCCAGCAGCCAAACCGCAGGGGTTACGGGCTACACCTTC. Translating gives CASSQTAGVTGYTF. The chain carries TRBV4-3 and TRBJ1-2, with D perhaps matching TRBD1 (6 bases). V lost 2 bases, J lost 8 bases, and 15 bases lay in between. This CDR3 has 14 amino acids. Germline V gives CDR1 LGHNA, CDR2 YSLEER.

The J gene is TRBJ1-2, the V gene TRBV2; D is ambiguous. Per germline, CDR1 SNHLY and CDR2 FYNNEI. This CDR3 has 15 amino acids. Trimming removed 2 bases from V and 3 bases from J, with 13 bases in between. CDR3 coding DNA: TGTGCCAGCAGTGAAAAGGCGGGTGAGGACTATGGCTACACCTTC. Residues: CASSEKAGEDYGYTF.

This chain links TRBV29-1 with TRBJ2-1; 9 bases map to TRBD2. Looked up from germline, CDR1 is SQVTM and CDR2 is ANQGSEA. This CDR3 comprises 15 residues. Trimming cost V 1 base and J 8 bases; bases outside gene matches: 9. CDR3 sequence (DNA): TGCAGCGTTGAAGGGAGGCGGGGGGGCCTGGATGAGCAGTTCTTC. This gives the protein CSVEGRRGGLDEQFF.

The chain uses TRBV20-1 and TRBJ2-1; no definite D call. V was shortened by 2 bases and J by 6 bases, with 2 bases between the two germline ends. CDR1 is DFQATT and CDR2 is SNEGSKA in the germline V gene (reference sequence). The CDR3 runs 10 residues. CDR3: CSARLNEQFF. In nucleotides, the CDR3 is TGCAGTGCTAGACTCAATGAGCAGTTCTTC.

Concerning this clone itself: At the DNA level, this CDR3 is encoded by other sequences in the same sample as well. This chain links TRBV5-1 with TRBJ2-7; 10 bases align to TRBD1. CDR3 length: 14 residues. The germline V gene encodes CDR1 SGHRS and CDR2 YFSETQ. V gave up 0 bases and J gave up 4 bases; unmatched junction bases: 1. CDR3 residues: CASSLAGQGYEQYF. Here the CDR3 DNA reads TGCGCCAGCAGCTTGGCGGGACAGGGGTACGAGCAGTACTTC.

The chain recombines TRBV6-1 with TRBJ2-4, with no clear D. Trimming left V 0 bases short and J 8 bases short, with 8 bases between. This CDR3 spans 13 amino acids. Germline V gene lookup returns CDR1 MNHNS and CDR2 SASEGT. Here the CDR3 DNA reads TGTGCCAGCAGTGAAGCAGCAATCGACATTCAGTACTTC. Encoded protein: CASSEAAIDIQYF.

V is TRBV7-3 and J is TRBJ2-1; D remains unclear. CDR3 length: 13 amino acids. Germline V gene data show CDR1 as SGHTA and CDR2 as FQGTGA. Trimming pared 4 bases from V and 6 bases from J, leaving 10 bases between. The CDR3 sequence: CASSSPLLNEQFF. CDR3 sequence (DNA): TGTGCCAGCAGCTCCCCCCTCCTCAATGAGCAGTTCTTC. The complete variable domain, with remaining parts taken from reference TRBV7-3 and TRBJ2-1, reads GAGVSQTPSNKVTEKGKYVELRCDPISGHTALYWYRQSLGQGPEFLIYFQGTGAADDSGLPNDRFFAVRPEGSVSTLKIQRTERGDSAVYLCASSSPLLNEQFFGPGTRLTVL.

The J gene is TRBJ2-5, the V gene TRBV9; 10 bases align to TRBD1. CDR1 and CDR2 from the germline V gene are SGDLS and YYNGEE. This CDR3 is built from 16 residues. The J segment lost 5 bases and the V segment lost 4 bases, leaving 11 bases of the junction unmatched. CDR3 loop: CASSSSDRGLMETQYF. Written as DNA, the CDR3 is TGTGCCAGCAGCTCCAGCGACAGGGGGCTGATGGAGACCCAGTACTTC.

This sequence joins TRBV2 and TRBJ2-5; 11 bases are a match to TRBD2. V shed 6 bases, J shed 2 bases, and the junction held 8 bases outside the gene matches. Per the germline V gene, CDR1 is SNHLY and CDR2 is FYNNEI. This CDR3 is built from 16 residues. In DNA, the CDR3 is TGTGCCAGCAGGGCTCCACTAGCGGGGGTACAAGAGACCCAGTACTTC. It is translated as CASRAPLAGVQETQYF.

CDR3: CASRVSGQGRNTIYF. The CDR3 DNA reads as TGTGCCAGTAGGGTCTCCGGACAGGGGCGAAACACCATATATTTT. The genes are TRBV19 and TRBJ1-3, with TRBD1 matching 9 bases. Unmatched junction bases numbered 8, after V lost 6 bases and J lost 5 bases. Germline assignment: CDR1 LNHDA and CDR2 SQIVND (reference sequence). This CDR3 is built from 15 residues.

V and J are TRBV6-5 and TRBJ1-1; TRBD1 matches at 9 bases. CDR3 size: 15 residues. The germline gives CDR1 MNHEY, CDR2 SVGAGI. Germline trimming cut 7 bases from V and 3 bases from J; bases unmatched to any gene: 9. The CDR3 loop reads CASNGDREGDTEAFF. In DNA, the CDR3 is TGTGCCAGCAATGGGGACAGGGAGGGGGACACTGAAGCTTTCTTT.

This clone was seen once. This rearrangement joins TRBV9 to TRBJ2-3; 10 nucleotides match TRBD2. CDR1 and CDR2 (germline): SGDLS, YYNGEE. The CDR3 totals 16 residues. J lost 0 bases, V lost 1 base, and 2 bases had no gene match. CDR3 in amino acids: CASSVQREGSTDTQYF. In nucleotides, the CDR3 is TGTGCCAGCAGCGTACAGCGGGAGGGAAGCACAGATACGCAGTATTTT.

The rearrangement joins TRBV4-2 to TRBJ2-1, with 7 bases fitting TRBD2. J lost 0 bases, V lost 0 bases, and 11 bases had no gene match. CDR3 size: 19 residues. Germline CDR1 reads LGHNA; CDR2 reads YNFKEQ. CDR3 amino acids: CASSQESQTSWGSYNEQFF. Here the CDR3 DNA reads TGTGCCAGCAGCCAAGAAAGTCAGACTAGCTGGGGCTCCTACAATGAGCAGTTCTTC.

The rearrangement links TRBV6-1 to TRBJ2-4, with TRBD1 matching over 8 bases. V trimming: 2 bases; J trimming: 1 base; junction bases outside the gene matches: 4. This CDR3 is built from 16 residues. Germline V gives CDR1 MNHNS, CDR2 SASEGT. Here the CDR3 reads CASSEHQGAAKNIQYF. CDR3 coding DNA: TGTGCCAGCAGTGAACACCAGGGGGCTGCCAAAAACATTCAGTACTTC.

In its sample, this clone was seen once. The chain combines TRBV5-4 with TRBJ2-1, with TRBD1 matching over 8 bases. CDR3 length: 15 amino acids. CDR1 SGHNT and CDR2 YYREEE come from the germline V gene (reference sequence). The V gene end was trimmed by 4 bases and the J gene end by 9 bases; junction bases not matched to a gene: 12. CDR3 nucleotides: TGTGCCAGCAGCCCTGGGGGACAGGCCGGTGCTGAGCAGTTCTTC. Translation: CASSPGGQAGAEQFF.

The rearrangement joins TRBV5-6 to TRBJ1-1; D is perhaps TRBD1 (6 bases). The CDR3 spans 17 residues. Trimming left V 2 bases short and J 8 bases short, with 25 bases between. The germline CDR1 and CDR2 sequences are SGHDT and YYEEEE. The CDR3 nucleotides are TGTGCCAGCAGCTTAGGTAGATTAGGACAGCCTCAAACCGAAGCTTTCTTT. This gives the protein CASSLGRLGQPQTEAFF.

The rearrangement joins TRBV24-1 to TRBJ1-5; possibly TRBD1 for D (6 bases). Germline assignment: CDR1 KGHDR and CDR2 SFDVKD. There are 15 residues in the CDR3. Trimming cost V 5 bases and J 3 bases, with 13 bases left between them. The CDR3: CATSGRTGSNQPQHF. CDR3 in DNA: TGTGCCACCAGTGGCCGCACAGGGTCCAATCAGCCCCAGCATTTT.

V usage is TRBV29-1 and J usage is TRBJ2-5; TRBD2 agrees at 7 bases. The V and J ends lost 7 bases and 1 base, in that order; junction bases with no gene match: 6. The CDR3 runs to 13 residues. Germline V gene data show CDR1 as SQVTM and CDR2 as ANQGSEA. The CDR3 sequence: CSGLIAGQETQYF. CDR3 coding DNA: TGCAGCGGACTGATAGCGGGCCAAGAGACCCAGTACTTC.

Turning to this clone: The sample holds other DNA sequences that translate to the same CDR3. This chain joins TRBV24-1 and TRBJ2-5; TRBD2 is a possible D gene (5 bases). The CDR3 consists of 14 residues. V gave up 4 bases and J gave up 1 base, with 9 bases separating them. Looked up from germline, CDR1 is KGHDR and CDR2 is SFDVKD. CDR3 protein: CATSDRRVQETQYF. CDR3 DNA sequence: TGTGCCACCAGTGACAGGCGGGTCCAAGAGACCCAGTACTTC.